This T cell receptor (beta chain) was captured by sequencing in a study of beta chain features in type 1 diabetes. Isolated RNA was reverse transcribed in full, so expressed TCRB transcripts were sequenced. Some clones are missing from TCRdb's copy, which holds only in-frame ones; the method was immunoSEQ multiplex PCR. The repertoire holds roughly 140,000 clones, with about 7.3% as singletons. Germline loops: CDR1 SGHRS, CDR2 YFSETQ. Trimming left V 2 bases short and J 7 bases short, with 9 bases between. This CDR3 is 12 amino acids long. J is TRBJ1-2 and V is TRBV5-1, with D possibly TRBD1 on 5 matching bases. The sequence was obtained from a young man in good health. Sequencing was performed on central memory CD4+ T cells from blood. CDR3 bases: TGCGCCAGCAGCTTTCAGGGAGGTGGCTACACCTTC. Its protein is CASSFQGGGYTF.